One and the same sample provided the 22 T cell receptor beta chains below, sequenced in a study of shared clonotypes between healthy human individuals. Assay used: immunoSEQ multiplex PCR; TCRdb lists only in-frame clones, some missing. The sample lists some 2 million clones; 85% to 95% were seen once. The sequenced sample was naive CD4+ T cells sorted from blood. Subset reported: CD45RA+ positively selected. These receptors were collected from a man younger than 30 in good health.

The J gene is TRBJ2-2, the V gene TRBV6-1; no clear D. V was shortened by 4 bases and J by 1 base, with 16 bases between the two germline ends. CDR1 and CDR2 from the germline V gene are MNHNS and SASEGT. This CDR3 contains 17 residues. CDR3 sequence reads: CASSGSWNSVNTGELFF. In nucleotides, the CDR3 is TGTGCCAGCAGTGGTTCTTGGAACAGCGTGAACACCGGGGAGCTGTTTTTT.

The J gene is TRBJ2-7, the V gene TRBV5-1, with 11 bases fitting TRBD2. This CDR3 is built from 15 residues. V shed 4 bases, J shed 1 base, and the junction held 4 bases outside the gene matches. Germline values: CDR1 SGHRS, CDR2 YFSETQ. In nucleotides, the CDR3 is TGCGCCAGCAGCCGTACTAGCGGGGGATCCTACGAGCAGTACTTC. It encodes CASSRTSGGSYEQYF.

This clone has a single count. As DNA, the CDR3 is TGTGCCAGCAGCTTCAGCGTTATGGGGCAGTTCTTC. Its translation is CASSFSVMGQFF. This rearrangement joins TRBV11-2 to TRBJ2-1; D gene uncertain. Germline V gives CDR1 SGHAT, CDR2 FQNNGV. V gave up 3 bases and J gave up 12 bases, with 12 bases separating them. The CDR3 contains 12 residues. The full variable domain, rest sourced from reference TRBV11-2 and TRBJ2-1, is EAGVAQSPRYKIIEKRQSVAFWCNPISGHATLYWYQQILGQGPKLLIQFQNNGVVDDSQLPKDRFSAERLKGVDSTLKIQPAKLEDSAVYLCASSFSVMGQFFGPGTRLTVL.

The rearrangement links TRBV19 to TRBJ2-3, with 15 bases aligning to TRBD2. Germline CDR1 reads LNHDA; CDR2 reads SQIVND (reference sequence). The CDR3 contains 16 residues. V shed 6 bases and J 6 bases; nucleotides not matched to a gene: 7. CDR3 nucleotides: TGTGCCAGTAGCCCGGGACTAGCGGGAGGTGAGGATACGCAGTATTTT. As protein: CASSPGLAGGEDTQYF.

The chain links TRBV2 to TRBJ2-3; D is possibly TRBD2 (5 bases). CDR1 and CDR2 from the germline V gene are SNHLY and FYNNEI. The CDR3 is 14 amino acids. V lost 5 bases, J lost 1 base, and 10 bases lay in between. CDR3 DNA sequence: TGTGCCAGCAGTCTATACGGGGGCACAGATACGCAGTATTTT. Translating gives CASSLYGGTDTQYF. Based on the CDR3 plus reference TRBV2 and TRBJ2-3, the full variable domain is EPEVTQTPSHQVTQMGQEVILRCVPISNHLYFYWYRQILGQKVEFLVSFYNNEISEKSEIFDDQFSVERPDGSNFTLKIRSTKLEDSAMYFCASSLYGGTDTQYFGPGTRLTVL.

V gene TRBV29-1 combines with J gene TRBJ2-1; D call uncertain. CDR1 is SQVTM and CDR2 is ANQGSEA in the germline V gene. The CDR3 contains 16 residues. V lost 3 bases to trimming and J lost 0 bases, with 15 bases between them. The CDR3 DNA reads as TGCAGCGTTGACCAGCCATACGCCTACTCCTACAATGAGCAGTTCTTC. This encodes CSVDQPYAYSYNEQFF.

This clone was seen a single time. The sample holds other DNA sequences that translate to the same CDR3. The CDR3 sequence: CASSPDDYGYTF. Written as DNA, the CDR3 is TGTGCCAGCTCACCAGATGACTATGGCTACACCTTC. V usage is TRBV18 and J usage is TRBJ1-2; D uncertain. Between the trimmed V and J ends, which lost 2 bases and 3 bases, there was a span of 4 bases. Per the germline V gene, CDR1 is KGHSH and CDR2 is LQKENI. The CDR3 length is 12 residues.

J is TRBJ2-5 and V is TRBV30; 8 nucleotides line up with TRBD2. The CDR3 is 16 residues long. Germline V gene lookup returns CDR1 GTSNPN and CDR2 SVGIG (reference sequence). V shed 0 bases and J 4 bases; nucleotides not matched to a gene: 10. CDR3 DNA sequence: TGTGCCTGGAGTGTAAGAGTACGGGGGGGCCTAGAGACCCAGTACTTC. This codes for CAWSVRVRGGLETQYF.

The gene calls are TRBV7-2 and TRBJ2-1, with 10 nucleotides matching TRBD2. The germline CDR1 and CDR2 sequences are SGHTA and FQGNSA. V dropped 5 bases and J dropped 5; count of bases not matched to a gene: 6. The CDR3 contains 15 residues. The CDR3 sequence: CASSDGTSANNEQFF. CDR3 DNA: TGTGCCAGCAGCGACGGGACTAGCGCCAACAATGAGCAGTTCTTC.

Comments on this clone: One junction end does not reproduce the germline sequence, and a read error may be involved. V is TRBV5-4 and J is TRBJ1-1, with D tentatively TRBD1 (5 bases). Germline values: CDR1 SGHNT, CDR2 YYREEE (reference sequence). The CDR3 loop spans 14 amino acids. The CDR3 nucleotides read TGTGCCAGCAGCTTGGAAGGGACTTTGTCCCCTGGGGTCTTT. Its translation is CASSLEGTLSPGVF.

The sample holds one count of this clone. The CDR3 sequence: CATSQAGPNTQYF. The CDR3 DNA follows: TGTGCCACTTCCCAAGCAGGGCCGAATACGCAGTATTTT. This rearrangement joins TRBV5-6 to TRBJ2-3; D is possibly TRBD1 (5 bases). CDR1 and CDR2 from the germline V gene are SGHDT and YYEEEE. The CDR3 length is 13 residues. V was shortened by 9 bases and J by 7 bases, with 18 bases between the two germline ends. Full variable domain (rest looked up from reference TRBV5-6 and TRBJ2-3): DAGVTQSPTHLIKTRGQQVTLRCSPKSGHDTVSWYQQALGQGPQFIFQYYEEEERQRGNFPDRFSGHQFPNYSSELNVNALLLGDSALYLCATSQAGPNTQYFGPGTRLTVL.

V and J are TRBV10-3 and TRBJ1-2; a possible D gene is TRBD1 (6 bases). Germline V CDR1 and CDR2: ENHRY, SYGVKD. With 2 bases removed from V and 8 bases from J, the gap between germline ends came to 12 bases. The CDR3 spans 13 residues. The DNA of the CDR3 is TGTGCCATCAGTGAGCGGCCAGGGGAGGGCTACACCTTC. It yields the protein CAISERPGEGYTF.

The chain employs TRBV14 and TRBJ1-2; no clear D. The CDR3 is 12 amino acids. From germline, CDR1 is SGHDN and CDR2 FVKESK. V was pared by 4 bases and J by 2 bases, with 5 bases between. CDR3 nucleotides: TGTGCCAGCAGCCGCATAAACTATGGCTACACCTTC. It yields the protein CASSRINYGYTF.

Turning to this clone: The sample holds other DNA sequences that translate to the same CDR3. The chain uses TRBV28 and TRBJ2-5; D is perhaps TRBD2 (5 bases). Germline CDR1 is MDHEN and CDR2 is SYDVKM. The CDR3 spans 13 residues. V lost 2 bases and J 5 bases, leaving 9 bases between the germline ends. The CDR3 protein is CASSLTGSETQYF. The CDR3 DNA follows: TGTGCCAGCAGTTTAACGGGGTCGGAGACCCAGTACTTC.

V and J are TRBV6-5 and TRBJ2-7; 9 positions agree with TRBD1. This CDR3 region has 15 residues. Germline CDR1 reads MNHEY; CDR2 reads SVGAGI. After removal of 6 bases from V and 6 bases from J, the junction contained 12 bases not matched to a gene. CDR3 sequence (DNA): TGTGCCAGCAGCCGGGACCGGGACAGGGTTCTCGAGCAGTACTTC. Translation: CASSRDRDRVLEQYF.

V gene TRBV30 combines with J gene TRBJ2-2, with 8 bases matching TRBD2. Germline V CDR1 and CDR2: GTSNPN, SVGIG (reference sequence). The CDR3 extends over 15 amino acids. Trimming took 0 bases from V and 6 from J; bases not matched to a gene: 6. The CDR3 sequence: CAWSVSGSRAGELFF. CDR3 DNA: TGTGCCTGGAGTGTAAGCGGGAGTCGCGCCGGGGAGCTGTTTTTT. The complete variable domain, with remaining parts taken from reference TRBV30 and TRBJ2-2, reads SQTIHQWPATLVQPVGSPLSLECTVEGTSNPNLYWYRQAAGRGLQLLFYSVGIGQISSEVPQNLSASRPQDRQFILSSKKLLLSDSGFYLCAWSVSGSRAGELFFGEGSRLTVL.

The V call is TRBV5-1, the J call TRBJ2-6; TRBD2 matches 14 bases. Germline V gene sequence: CDR1 SGHRS, CDR2 YFSETQ. The CDR3 is 19 residues long. The junction had 6 bases not matched to a gene; V was cut back by 4 bases and J by 0 bases. CDR3 sequence reads: CASSQGTSGGVSGANVLTF. The DNA for the CDR3 is TGCGCCAGCAGCCAAGGGACTAGCGGGGGCGTCTCTGGGGCCAACGTCCTGACTTTC.

J is TRBJ1-5 and V is TRBV9; no clear D. CDR3 length: 15 residues. The ends were cut back, 0 bases at V and 4 bases at J, with 11 bases in the middle. Germline CDR1 reads SGDLS; CDR2 reads YYNGEE. Written as DNA, the CDR3 is TGTGCCAGCAGCGTAGGGGAAGGAAGAAATCAGCCCCAGCATTTT. This translates into CASSVGEGRNQPQHF.

The rearrangement joins TRBV7-3 to TRBJ2-3; 9 bases align to TRBD2. Losses at the gene ends were 4 bases for V and 1 base for J; bases not matched to a gene: 3. Germline-derived CDR1 and CDR2 are SGHTA and FQGTGA. The CDR3 is made up of 15 amino acids. The CDR3 protein is CASSSSGVGTDTQYF. Written as DNA, the CDR3 is TGTGCCAGCAGCTCTAGCGGGGTGGGCACAGATACGCAGTATTTT.

The CDR3 DNA reads as TGTGCCAGCAGTTACTCGAGGGGGACAGGAACCTACGAGCAGTACTTC. It translates to CASSYSRGTGTYEQYF. This chain joins TRBV6-5 and TRBJ2-7; 8 bases fit TRBD1. J lost 2 bases, V lost 0 bases, and 6 bases had no gene match. The CDR3 is 16 residues long. CDR1 and CDR2 from the germline V gene are MNHEY and SVGAGI.

The gene calls are TRBV6-5 and TRBJ2-7; D might be TRBD1 or TRBD2, each matching 5 bases. V gave up 0 bases and J gave up 7 bases, with 19 bases separating them. Germline-derived CDR1 and CDR2 are MNHEY and SVGAGI. The CDR3 contains 16 residues. DNA for the CDR3: TGTGCCAGCAGTTACTCGTGGGCCAGGGTCGAGGGAGAGCAGTACTTC. It is translated as CASSYSWARVEGEQYF.

Remarks on this clone: The junction and the germline gene differ at one end; a read error may be behind it. The rearrangement uses TRBV28 and TRBJ1-2; no clear D. Germline CDR1 is MDHEN and CDR2 is SYDVKM. The CDR3 is made up of 13 amino acids. The CDR3 spells CASTLAGARGYTF. The CDR3 DNA follows: TGTGCCAGCACTTTAGCAGGCGCCAGAGGCTACACCTTC.